Listed below are T cell receptor beta chains from one sample, sequenced in a study of CD8 T cells in ankylosing spondylitis. MiXCR, run by TCRdb on the 5' RACE reads, gives a single entry per CDR3 protein. The sample includes 750,000 to 850,000 distinct CDR3 sequences, approximately 12% of them seen just once. Sequenced material: blood, either unsorted or a sorted T cell fraction (not recorded which). These receptors were taken from a male donor with ankylosing spondylitis. The CDR3 runs from the conserved cysteine through the conserved F or W. The order of the fields is V gene, clone size, D gene, J gene, CDR3 DNA, CDR3 protein. A D gene is named only where the DNA matches it firmly. Rows give clone size only sometimes, using once, few, many, or a class for an expanded clone.

TRBV6-5	few	NA	TRBJ1-2	TGTGCCAGCAGTTACGACGCAGGGGATGGGGATAACTATGGCTACACCTTC	CASSYDAGDGDNYGYTF
TRBV7-2	NA	TRBD2	TRBJ2-3	TGTGCCAGCAACCCCGGGACTAGCTTGAGCACAGATACGCAGTATTTT	CASNPGTSLSTDTQYF
TRBV5-1	few	NA	TRBJ2-7	TGCGCCAGCAGCTTGATCGCGCTCTCCTACGAGCAGTACTTC	CASSLIALSYEQYF
TRBV4-2	few	TRBD2	TRBJ2-7	TGTGCCAGCAGCCAAGTTGGACTAGCGGTCTACGAGCAGTACTTC	CASSQVGLAVYEQYF
TRBV6-5	NA	NA	TRBJ1-3	TGTGCCAGCAGTTACCTCCCCCAGGTTGGAAACACCATATATTTT	CASSYLPQVGNTIYF
TRBV29-1	few	NA	TRBJ1-2	TGCAGCGGCGGGCAGGAGGCCGGCTACACCTTC	CSGGQEAGYTF
TRBV29-1	NA	NA	TRBJ2-5	TGCAGCGTTGCTGGTCTAGCAGAGACCCAGTACTTC	CSVAGLAETQYF
TRBV28	NA	NA	TRBJ2-7	TGTGCCAGCAGAACCCTAAGTACGGGCGAGCAGTACTTC	CASRTLSTGEQYF
TRBV6-2/TRBV6-3	NA	NA	TRBJ2-5	TGTGCCAGCACCCCGCGGGGCCCTAAAGAGACCCAGTACTTC	CASTPRGPKETQYF
TRBV7-8	NA	NA	TRBJ2-5	TGTGCCAGCAGGCAGGGGTTAGCGGGCGAAGAGACCCAGTACTTC	CASRQGLAGEETQYF
TRBV9	many	TRBD2	TRBJ2-1	TGCGCCAGCAGCGTGGGACTAGCGGGGGGTTACAATGAGCAGTTCTTC	CASSVGLAGGYNEQFF
TRBV6-1	NA	TRBD1	TRBJ2-5	TGTGCCACCGGGACAGGGAGCCACCAAGAGACCCAGTACTTC	CATGTGSHQETQYF
TRBV20-1	many	TRBD1	TRBJ1-2	TGCAGTGCGGAAACAGGGGGCTATGGCTACACCTTC	CSAETGGYGYTF
TRBV20-1	many	NA	TRBJ2-1	TGCAGTGCTAGAGATGAGATCGGGGGCGAGTCCTACAATGAGCAGTTCTTC	CSARDEIGGESYNEQFF
TRBV7-6	few	TRBD1	TRBJ1-5	TGTGCCAGCAGCGGGGACAGTAGCAATCAGCCCCAGCATTTT	CASSGDSSNQPQHF
TRBV5-1	NA	TRBD2	TRBJ2-3	TGCGCCAGCAGCCCCGGACTAGCGGGAGGGCTAAGGGGCACAGATACGCAGTATTTT	CASSPGLAGGLRGTDTQYF